This entry lists 28 T cell receptor beta chains sequenced from one sample in a study of blood T cell repertoires in COVID-19. The repertoire was sequenced with immunoSEQ multiplex PCR; TCRdb's copy has only in-frame clones and lacks some. Of approximately 100,000 clones listed, 80% to 90% are singletons. Sequenced input: peripheral blood. These receptors were obtained from a human donor with COVID-19, enrolled during active disease. The donor label of this sample is uncertain.

V usage is TRBV4-1 and J usage is TRBJ2-3; 13 bases map to TRBD2. V lost 1 base, J lost 0 bases, and 10 bases stayed unmatched. CDR1 MGHRA and CDR2 YSYEKL come from the germline V gene. This CDR3 is built from 20 residues. The CDR3 reads CASSQGRGLAGKTSTDTQYF. The CDR3 nucleotides read TGCGCCAGCAGCCAAGGACGGGGACTAGCGGGAAAGACTAGCACAGATACGCAGTATTTT.

The rearrangement uses TRBV18 and TRBJ2-7, with TRBD1 matching over 9 bases. Germline V gene sequence: CDR1 KGHSH, CDR2 LQKENI. The CDR3 covers 15 residues. J lost 4 bases, V lost 4 bases, and 8 bases had no gene match. As DNA, the CDR3 is TGTGCCAGCTCACACCAGAGGGACAGGGTATACGAGCAGTACTTC. Translated, it gives CASSHQRDRVYEQYF.

The chain is built from TRBV11-3 and TRBJ1-1; the D gene is possibly TRBD1 (5 bases). The V end lost 6 bases, the J end lost 1 base, and 9 bases lay between the germline ends. CDR1 is SGHNT and CDR2 is YENEEA in the germline V gene. The CDR3 consists of 13 residues. CDR3 nucleotide sequence: TGTGCCAGCAGGGGAACAGGGAACACTGAAGCTTTCTTT. It specifies CASRGTGNTEAFF.

The chain links TRBV5-1 to TRBJ2-5, with TRBD2 matching over 12 bases. This CDR3 is built from 16 residues. Germline V CDR1 and CDR2: SGHRS, YFSETQ. V was clipped by 0 bases and J by 2 bases; unmatched bases: 2. The CDR3 DNA is TGCGCCAGCAGCTTGGGACTAGCGGGAGCTCAAGAGACCCAGTACTTC. Translating it yields CASSLGLAGAQETQYF.

The chain is built from TRBV2 and TRBJ1-1; 7 bases are a match to TRBD1. The V segment lost 6 bases and the J segment 5 bases; nucleotides outside the gene matches: 3. Germline CDR1 SNHLY, CDR2 FYNNEI. CDR3 length: 12 amino acids. In DNA, the CDR3 is TGTGCCAGCAGGGTGACAGGGACTGAAGCTTTCTTT. Residues: CASRVTGTEAFF.

The chain recombines TRBV5-1 with TRBJ1-1; 9 nucleotides match TRBD1. This CDR3 region has 12 residues. Germline loops: CDR1 SGHRS, CDR2 YFSETQ. Trimming removed 2 bases from V and 10 bases from J; junction bases left unmatched: 3. The CDR3 protein is CASSFDRGAAFF. The CDR3 DNA is TGCGCCAGCAGCTTCGACAGGGGGGCAGCTTTCTTT.

The chain is built from TRBV18 and TRBJ1-2; possible D gene TRBD1, 6 bases. The CDR3 has 17 residues. The V gene's germline CDR1 is KGHSH and CDR2 LQKENI. Trimming shortened V by 2 bases and J by 4 bases, and 20 bases separated the two germline ends. The CDR3 region has the DNA TGTGCCAGCTCACCAACTCCGCTTAGAGTCAGGGGCTATGGCTACACCTTC. Translating gives CASSPTPLRVRGYGYTF. Combining the CDR3 with reference TRBV18 and TRBJ1-2 gives the whole variable domain NAGVMQNPRHLVRRRGQEARLRCSPMKGHSHVYWYRQLPEEGLKFMVYLQKENIIDESGMPKERFSAEFPKEGPSILRIQQVVRGDSAAYFCASSPTPLRVRGYGYTFGSGTRLTVV.

The chain links TRBV7-2 to TRBJ2-7; 9 positions agree with TRBD1. This CDR3 spans 15 amino acids. Germline lookup yields CDR1 SGHTA and CDR2 FQGNSA. V shed 4 bases and J 3 bases; nucleotides not matched to a gene: 7. This chain's CDR3 is CASSYGQGTYYEQYF. CDR3 coding DNA: TGTGCCAGCAGCTACGGACAGGGGACGTACTACGAGCAGTACTTC.

The chain combines TRBV11-2 with TRBJ1-1; 7 bases are a match to TRBD1. The germline V gene encodes CDR1 SGHAT and CDR2 FQNNGV. CDR3 length: 14 residues. V dropped 1 base and J dropped 4; count of bases not matched to a gene: 3. CDR3 residues: CASSLAGGITEAFF. The CDR3 DNA is TGTGCCAGCAGCTTAGCAGGGGGGATCACTGAAGCTTTCTTT.

V usage is TRBV4-1 and J usage is TRBJ1-5; 8 nucleotides align to TRBD1. The germline V gene encodes CDR1 MGHRA and CDR2 YSYEKL. With V trimmed by 4 bases and J by 7 bases, 6 bases remained unmatched. The CDR3 has 14 amino acids. The CDR3 region has the DNA TGCGCCAGCAGCCCTCAGGGGGCGAGGCAGCCCCAGCATTTT. Its protein is CASSPQGARQPQHF.

This sequence joins TRBV4-1 and TRBJ1-5; a possible D gene is TRBD1 (6 bases). The V and J ends lost 4 bases and 7 bases respectively, with 14 bases between them. The CDR3 is 14 amino acids. Germline V gene lookup returns CDR1 MGHRA and CDR2 YSYEKL. CDR3 residues: CASSLGQKPQPQHF. For the CDR3, the DNA is TGCGCCAGCAGCCTCGGACAGAAACCACAGCCCCAGCATTTT.

The chain links TRBV2 to TRBJ2-1; a possible D gene is TRBD1 (6 bases). The CDR3 is 11 amino acids. Germline loops: CDR1 SNHLY, CDR2 FYNNEI. The V and J ends lost 11 bases and 4 bases respectively, with 9 bases between them. CDR3 coding DNA: TGTGCCGGACAGATTTACAATGAGCAGTTCTTC. Amino acid sequence: CAGQIYNEQFF. Supplemented by reference TRBV2 and TRBJ2-1, the full variable domain reads EPEVTQTPSHQVTQMGQEVILRCVPISNHLYFYWYRQILGQKVEFLVSFYNNEISEKSEIFDDQFSVERPDGSNFTLKIRSTKLEDSAMYFCAGQIYNEQFFGPGTRLTVL.

The V and J genes are TRBV4-1 and TRBJ2-1, with 8 bases that match TRBD1. Germline CDR1 is MGHRA and CDR2 is YSYEKL. The CDR3 consists of 14 residues. V trimming: 6 bases; J trimming: 8 bases; junction bases outside the gene matches: 9. CDR3 loop: CASSKRQGTDEQFF. Here the CDR3 DNA reads TGCGCCAGCAGTAAAAGACAGGGGACCGATGAGCAGTTCTTC.

The V and J genes are TRBV6-1 and TRBJ1-1; tentatively, D is TRBD1 (6 bases). Germline V gives CDR1 MNHNS, CDR2 SASEGT. CDR3 length: 13 residues. Trimming removed 6 bases from V and 7 bases from J, with 15 bases in between. The CDR3 is CASSGQRPYEAFF. CDR3 DNA: TGTGCCAGCAGCGGACAGAGACCTTATGAAGCTTTCTTT.

This chain uses TRBV3-1 (or the pseudogene TRBV3-2) with TRBJ1-2; D might be TRBD1 (6 bases). This CDR3 is 14 amino acids long. Trimming removed 2 bases at V and 5 bases at J, with 12 bases between. The germline gives CDR1 LGHDT, CDR2 YNNKEL (reference sequence). The CDR3 DNA is TGTGCCAGCAGCCAACGGCAGGGGATGTATGGCTACACCTTC. This translates into CASSQRQGMYGYTF.

The chain employs TRBV5-5 and TRBJ1-1; D possibly corresponds to TRBD1 (6 bases). V was pared by 0 bases and J by 4 bases, with 10 bases between. CDR3 length equals 14 residues. Germline CDR1 reads SGHKS; CDR2 reads YYEKEE (reference sequence). The CDR3 is CASSLAGVGTEAFF. In DNA form, the CDR3 reads TGTGCCAGCAGCTTGGCAGGGGTAGGCACTGAAGCTTTCTTT.

The chain is built from TRBV11-3 and TRBJ1-1; D gene uncertain. Trimming removed 2 bases from V and 5 bases from J, with 12 bases in between. Looked up from germline, CDR1 is SGHNT and CDR2 is YENEEA. CDR3 length: 14 residues. CDR3 amino acids: CASSLTGRDTEAFF. Written as DNA, the CDR3 is TGTGCCAGCAGCTTAACTGGGAGGGATACTGAAGCTTTCTTT.

The rearrangement uses TRBV5-6 and TRBJ2-5, with D possibly matching TRBD1 (5 bases). Germline V gives CDR1 SGHDT, CDR2 YYEEEE. There are 14 residues in the CDR3. V dropped 0 bases and J dropped 7 bases, with 13 bases sitting between them. The CDR3 nucleotides read TGTGCCAGCAGCTTGGTTGACAGACGGGCGACCCAGTACTTC. Protein product: CASSLVDRRATQYF.

The chain has TRBV11-3 and TRBJ1-1; TRBD1 matches 8 bases. Germline V gives CDR1 SGHNT, CDR2 YENEEA. V lost 4 bases and J lost 6; bases outside the gene matches: 1. This CDR3 comprises 12 residues. CDR3 sequence reads: CASSSGGPEAFF. DNA of the CDR3: TGTGCCAGCAGCTCAGGGGGCCCTGAAGCTTTCTTT.

The chain employs TRBV6-5 and TRBJ1-1; D gene uncertain. V lost 6 bases to trimming and J lost 4 bases, with 12 bases between them. The CDR3 runs 13 residues. CDR1 MNHEY and CDR2 SVGAGI come from the germline V gene. The CDR3 region is CASSRRYITEAFF. The CDR3 DNA follows: TGTGCCAGCAGCCGGCGGTATATCACTGAAGCTTTCTTT.

The V call is TRBV19, the J call TRBJ2-1; 8 bases align to TRBD1. V trimming: 5 bases; J trimming: 7 bases; junction bases outside the gene matches: 1. The CDR3 consists of 12 residues. Germline V gene lookup returns CDR1 LNHDA and CDR2 SQIVND (reference sequence). This chain's CDR3 is CASSYRGNEQFF. CDR3 DNA sequence: TGTGCCAGTAGTTACAGGGGGAATGAGCAGTTCTTC.

The chain couples TRBV28 to TRBJ2-1; D is uncertain. V was clipped by 2 bases and J by 5 bases, with 7 bases between them. Germline CDR1 MDHEN, CDR2 SYDVKM. The CDR3 has 13 amino acids. The CDR3 spells CASSLSRNNEQFF. The DNA for the CDR3 is TGTGCCAGCAGTTTAAGCAGGAACAATGAGCAGTTCTTC.

The chain joins TRBV5-1 to TRBJ1-6; 9 bases map to TRBD1. J lost 5 bases, V lost 3 bases, and 6 bases had no gene match. This CDR3 spans 16 amino acids. Germline values: CDR1 SGHRS, CDR2 YFSETQ. CDR3: CASSSLGQGHNSPLHF. The CDR3, as DNA: TGCGCCAGCAGCTCCCTTGGACAGGGGCATAATTCACCCCTCCACTTT.

The rearrangement joins TRBV5-1 to TRBJ1-2, with 7 bases that match TRBD1. Losses at the gene ends were 4 bases for V and 3 bases for J; bases not matched to a gene: 6. This CDR3 comprises 14 residues. Germline-derived CDR1 and CDR2 are SGHRS and YFSETQ. CDR3 nucleotides: TGCGCCAGCAGCCCAGGGACAGAGTACTATGGCTACACCTTC. This sequence encodes CASSPGTEYYGYTF.

The V and J genes are TRBV12-3 or TRBV12-4 and TRBJ1-4; TRBD1 is a possible D gene (6 bases). Trimming took 6 bases from V and 8 from J, leaving 13 bases between them. This CDR3 contains 13 residues. CDR3 sequence (DNA): TGTGCCAGCAGGGGAGGGGGACGGGAAAAACTGTTTTTT. Translating it yields CASRGGGREKLFF.

This chain links TRBV5-1 with TRBJ1-1; perhaps TRBD1 as D (5 bases). V lost 5 bases and J lost 2, with 13 bases in between. Germline assignment: CDR1 SGHRS and CDR2 YFSETQ. This CDR3 has 14 amino acids. In nucleotides, the CDR3 is TGCGCCAGCAGGCCGGGGGTGGTTAACACTGAAGCTTTCTTT. Its protein product is CASRPGVVNTEAFF.

This clone was counted only a few times. The chain links TRBV29-1 to TRBJ1-6, with 10 bases identical to TRBD1. This CDR3 region has 13 residues. Germline V gene lookup returns CDR1 SQVTM and CDR2 ANQGSEA. V gave up 5 bases and J gave up 8 bases; unmatched junction bases: 3. For the CDR3, the DNA is TGCAGCGTTCGGGACAGGGGTGATTCACCCCTCCACTTT. Protein product: CSVRDRGDSPLHF.

Note on this clone: A junction end diverges from the germline sequence, so it may reflect a read error. The chain is built from TRBV5-1 and TRBJ2-4, with a tentative D call TRBD1 (6 bases). In germline, CDR1 is SGHRS, CDR2 YFSETQ. This CDR3 contains 16 residues. The CDR3: CASSLGARSKVDIQYF. CDR3 bases: TGCGCCAGCAGTTTGGGGGCCCGTTCTAAAGTGGACATTCAGTACTTC. The entire variable domain, with the rest obtained from reference TRBV5-1 and TRBJ2-4, is as follows: KAGVTQTPRYLIKTRGQQVTLSCSPISGHRSVSWYQQTPGQGLQFLFEYFSETQRNKGNFPGRFSGRQFSNSRSEMNVSTLELGDSALYLCASSLGARSKVDIQYFGAGTRLSVL.